What follows are 6 T cell receptor beta chains derived from one specimen sequenced in a study of T cell responses to AZD1222 COVID-19 vaccine. The protocol was immunoSEQ multiplex PCR, while the TCRdb copy is restricted to in-frame clones and leaves out a portion. Its clone listing holds over 130,000 clones. The sequencing sample was made of peripheral blood. Receptors were obtained from an adult in good health.

The chain uses TRBV6-5 and TRBJ2-7; TRBD1 might be the D (6 bases). The CDR3 runs 15 residues. Trimming shortened V by 0 bases and J by 2 bases, and 11 bases separated the two germline ends. Germline-derived CDR1 and CDR2 are MNHEY and SVGAGI. CDR3 nucleotides: TGTGCCAGCAGTTACTCCGCACAGGGCCCCTACGAGCAGTACTTC. Translating gives CASSYSAQGPYEQYF.

The CDR3 spells CASSWTYGYTF. DNA for the CDR3: TGTGCCAGCAGCTGGACGTATGGCTACACCTTC. The genes are TRBV7-2 and TRBJ1-2; D remains unclear. The CDR3 covers 11 residues. V lost 4 bases and J lost 5, with 5 bases in between. Germline V gives CDR1 SGHTA, CDR2 FQGNSA. Variable domain in full (rest from reference TRBV7-2 and TRBJ1-2): GAGVSQSPSNKVTEKGKDVELRCDPISGHTALYWYRQSLGQGLEFLIYFQGNSAPDKSGLPSDRFSAERTGGSVSTLTIQRTQQEDSAVYLCASSWTYGYTFGSGTRLTVV.

The chain couples TRBV6-2 or TRBV6-3 to TRBJ1-1; no clear D gene. There are 13 residues in the CDR3. CDR1 is MNHEY and CDR2 is SVGEGT in the germline V gene. Trimming took off 5 bases at V and 5 bases at J, with 12 bases between the two ends. The CDR3 DNA is TGTGCCAGCAGTAAAAATACCGGGACTGAAGCTTTCTTT. This encodes CASSKNTGTEAFF.

The rearrangement joins TRBV5-1 to TRBJ1-2; 8 nucleotides agree with TRBD1. Germline loops: CDR1 SGHRS, CDR2 YFSETQ. The CDR3 spans 13 residues. V gave up 0 bases and J gave up 6 bases; unmatched junction bases: 1. As DNA, the CDR3 is TGCGCCAGCAGCTTGGGACAGGGGAATGGCTACACCTTC. Translating gives CASSLGQGNGYTF.

The chain uses TRBV11-2 and TRBJ1-3; no definite D call. Trimming stripped 2 bases from V and 4 bases from J, with 3 bases between. The CDR3 sequence is 12 residues long. Germline V CDR1 and CDR2: SGHAT, FQNNGV. CDR3 region: CASSLTGNTIYF. CDR3 bases: TGTGCCAGCAGCTTAACAGGAAACACCATATATTTT.

This chain uses TRBV9 with TRBJ1-2; 9 bases match TRBD1. After removal of 1 base from V and 8 bases from J, the junction contained 15 bases not matched to a gene. The CDR3 is made up of 17 amino acids. Germline V gene sequence: CDR1 SGDLS, CDR2 YYNGEE. The CDR3 sequence: CASSVSFLTGTGLGYTF. CDR3 coding DNA: TGTGCCAGCAGCGTATCTTTTTTAACCGGGACAGGGCTCGGCTACACCTTC. Based on the CDR3 plus reference TRBV9 and TRBJ1-2, the full variable domain is DSGVTQTPKHLITATGQRVTLRCSPRSGDLSVYWYQQSLDQGLQFLIQYYNGEERAKGNILERFSAQQFPDLHSELNLSSLELGDSALYFCASSVSFLTGTGLGYTFGSGTRLTVV.